What follows is one T cell receptor beta chain and its context. The antigen is unknown. This record comes from a study of identical twins. Findings of the study overall: The presence of invariant MAIT and iNKT cells could partly confound analyses of zero-insertion sequences.

Per the germline V gene, CDR1 is LGHDT and CDR2 is YNNKEL (reference sequence). The CDR3 is 15 amino acids. The V gene lost 3 bases and the J gene lost 1 base, with 12 bases spanning the gap. One entry per CDR3 protein, called by TCRdb with MiXCR from the 5' RACE reads. The sample has 400,000 to 550,000 distinct CDR3 sequences; 20% to 30% are singletons. These records were also assigned to another study, of T cells expressing NK-cell markers. In that study: Seven HCMV-seropositive donors and one seronegative donor made up the eight sequenced donors. Whether expanded NKG2C-expressing T cell clones recognize HCMV is unknown.

This chain connects TRBV3-1 to TRBJ2-5; possibly TRBD1 or TRBD2 for D (5 bases each). What was sequenced was CD4+ T cells sorted from blood. The source of this sequence is a woman aged 18-35 years in good health. The chain's CDR3 is CASSQMGTGQETQYF. As DNA, the CDR3 is TGTGCCAGCAGCCAGATGGGGACGGGCCAAGAGACCCAGTACTTC.